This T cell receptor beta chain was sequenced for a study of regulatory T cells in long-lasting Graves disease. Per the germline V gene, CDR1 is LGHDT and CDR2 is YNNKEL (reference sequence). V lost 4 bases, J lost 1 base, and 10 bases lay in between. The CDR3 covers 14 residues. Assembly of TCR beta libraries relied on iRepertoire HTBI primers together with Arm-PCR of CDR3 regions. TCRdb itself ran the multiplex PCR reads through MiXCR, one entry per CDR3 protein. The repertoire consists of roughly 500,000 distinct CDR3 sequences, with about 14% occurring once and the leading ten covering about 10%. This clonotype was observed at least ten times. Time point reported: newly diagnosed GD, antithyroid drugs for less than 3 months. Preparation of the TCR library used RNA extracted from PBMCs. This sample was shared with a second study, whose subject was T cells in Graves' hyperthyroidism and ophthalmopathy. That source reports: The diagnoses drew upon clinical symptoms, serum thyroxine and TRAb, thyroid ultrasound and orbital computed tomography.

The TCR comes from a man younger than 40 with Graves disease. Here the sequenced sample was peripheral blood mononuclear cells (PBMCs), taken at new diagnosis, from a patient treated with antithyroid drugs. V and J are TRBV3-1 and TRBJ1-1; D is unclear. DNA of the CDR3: TGTGCCAGCAGCCCTCCAAACCAGAACACTGAAGCTTTCTTT. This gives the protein CASSPPNQNTEAFF. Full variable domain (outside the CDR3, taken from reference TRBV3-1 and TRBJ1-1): DTAVSQTPKYLVTQMGNDKSIKCEQNLGHDTMYWYKQDSKKFLKIMFSYNNKELIINETVPNRFSPKSPDKAHLNLHINSLELGDSAVYFCASSPPNQNTEAFFGQGTRLTVV.